These T cell receptor beta chains were read from a single sample in a study of blood T cell repertoires in COVID-19. Clones were sequenced by immunoSEQ multiplex PCR, and TCRdb holds only the in-frame ones, with some missing. The sample holds just over 95,000 clones, about 86% seen once. Input material: peripheral blood. The receptors shown here come from a man between 60 and 75 years old with acute or convalescent COVID-19. The CDR3 runs from the conserved cysteine through the conserved F or W. D genes are given only for firm matches. Clone size is stated in some rows and not others, as once, few, many or a class when expanded.

v_call,clone_size,d_call,j_call,cdr3_aa
TRBV3-1/TRBV3-2,.,.,TRBJ1-2,CASSQSSGAGYGYTF
TRBV10-2,.,TRBD2,TRBJ2-3,CATQWREGIADTQYF
TRBV11-3,.,.,TRBJ1-2,CASSPMGGVIDYTF
TRBV6-1,.,.,TRBJ1-1,CASSETPRGHSETEAFF
TRBV7-9,.,TRBD2,TRBJ2-1,CASSPTGTSGQGYNEQFF
TRBV18,.,TRBD2,TRBJ2-3,CASSPPPTSGGDSSTDTQYF
TRBV3-1/TRBV3-2,.,.,TRBJ2-5,CASSQIEQYQETQYF
TRBV19,once,TRBD2,TRBJ2-6,CAASGGNSGANVLTF
TRBV27,.,TRBD1,TRBJ1-1,CASSPDRASEAFF
TRBV15,.,TRBD2,TRBJ2-4,CATSRPSAGGTKYF
TRBV28,.,.,TRBJ1-1,CASTLNTEAFF
TRBV7-2,once,.,TRBJ1-2,CASSFDTYRGYTF
TRBV7-6,.,TRBD2,TRBJ2-3,CASSLVLAGSTDTQYF
TRBV30,.,TRBD1,TRBJ2-5,CAWKDRGRETQYF
TRBV27,.,.,TRBJ1-2,CASSPYSGYGYTF
TRBV27,.,TRBD2,TRBJ2-4,CASAGGAGAKNIQYF
TRBV5-1,.,.,TRBJ2-1,CASSLDAGYNEQFF
TRBV9,few,.,TRBJ1-2,CASSVGSGPNYGYTF
TRBV9,.,.,TRBJ2-1,CASSVSGRSNEQFF
TRBV19,.,TRBD2,TRBJ2-2,CASSRSGTSISNGELFF
TRBV5-6,.,.,TRBJ1-3,CASNDRSGNTIYF
TRBV7-2,.,.,TRBJ1-4,CASSQPGQTTNEKLFF
TRBV11-2,.,.,TRBJ2-1,CASSLYGVSGHVDGFF
TRBV5-1,few,.,TRBJ2-2,CASSEFSEGGELFF
TRBV4-1,.,TRBD1,TRBJ2-7,CASSPPGTGSYEQYF
TRBV4-1,once,TRBD2,TRBJ2-3,CASSQRPLAGVADTQYF
TRBV4-1,.,TRBD2,TRBJ2-2,CASSPETSGRPGGELFF
TRBV5-6,.,TRBD2,TRBJ2-5,CASSLTSGGAETQYF
TRBV6-2/TRBV6-3,.,TRBD1,TRBJ1-6,CASSYRQGMGYSPLHF